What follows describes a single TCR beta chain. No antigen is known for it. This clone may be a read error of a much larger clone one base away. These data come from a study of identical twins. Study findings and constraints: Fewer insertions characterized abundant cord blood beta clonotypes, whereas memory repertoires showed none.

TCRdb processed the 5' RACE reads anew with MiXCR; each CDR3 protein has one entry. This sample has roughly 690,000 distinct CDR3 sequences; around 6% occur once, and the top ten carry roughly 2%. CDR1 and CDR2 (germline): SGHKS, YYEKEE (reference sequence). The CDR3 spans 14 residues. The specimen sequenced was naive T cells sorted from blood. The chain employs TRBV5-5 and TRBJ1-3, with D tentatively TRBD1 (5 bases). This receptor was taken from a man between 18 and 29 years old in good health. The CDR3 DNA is TGTGCCAGCAGCCACGGAACAGGAGGAAACACCGTATATTTT. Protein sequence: CASSHGTGGNTVYF.